Listed below are T cell receptor beta chains from one sample, sequenced in a study of shared T cell receptors in the human thymus. Generated by immunoSEQ multiplex PCR, the TCRdb table keeps only in-frame clones and is missing some. The data contain 640,000 or so clones, over 75% of them singletons. This same sample was also taken into another study, of human thymus T cells.

Source material: thymocytes. All receptors come from a boy under two years old with a congenital heart defect. The CDR3 runs from the conserved cysteine through the conserved F or W. The D gene is left open where the match is weak. A clone size is listed for some rows: how often the clone was seen (once, few, many), or a class if it is expanded.

CDR3nt: TGTGCCAGCAGCTTTCGAGGGACAGGGGCGATCGGGGAGCTGTTTTTT
CDR3aa: CASSFRGTGAIGELFF
abundance: -
j_gene: TRBJ2-2
v_gene: TRBV11-3
len: 16
d_gene: TRBD1

CDR3nt: TGCGCCAGCAGCCAAGAAAATTGGACAGGGAAAGGCTACACCTTC
CDR3aa: CASSQENWTGKGYTF
abundance: -
j_gene: TRBJ1-2
v_gene: TRBV4-3
len: 15
d_gene: TRBD1

CDR3nt: TGTGCCAGCAGTCCGACAGGGCCTGCCTTCAATGAGCAGTTCTTC
CDR3aa: CASSPTGPAFNEQFF
abundance: -
j_gene: TRBJ2-1
v_gene: TRBV2
len: 15
d_gene: TRBD1

CDR3nt: TGCGCCAGCAGCTTGGGGACAGGGGGGGAGCAGTACTTC
CDR3aa: CASSLGTGGEQYF
abundance: -
j_gene: TRBJ2-7
v_gene: TRBV5-1
len: 13
d_gene: TRBD1

CDR3nt: TGTGCCAGCAGCGCGCAGCCCCAGGGCCAGGGGGATGAGCAGTTCTTC
CDR3aa: CASSAQPQGQGDEQFF
abundance: -
j_gene: TRBJ2-1
v_gene: TRBV7-3
len: 16
d_gene: TRBD1

CDR3nt: TGTGCCAGCAGCCAATTTGCTGCCACAGGGACGGATACGCAGTATTTT
CDR3aa: CASSQFAATGTDTQYF
abundance: -
j_gene: TRBJ2-3
v_gene: TRBV14
len: 16
d_gene: -

CDR3nt: TGCGCCAGCAGCCAAGGGTTTCCCCAGGGTGGGCACGACTACACTGAAGCTTTCTTT
CDR3aa: CASSQGFPQGGHDYTEAFF
abundance: -
j_gene: TRBJ1-1
v_gene: TRBV4-1
len: 19
d_gene: -

CDR3nt: TGTGCCAGCAGTGAAGTGGGGGGAACCGGGGAGCTGTTTTTT
CDR3aa: CASSEVGGTGELFF
abundance: -
j_gene: TRBJ2-2
v_gene: TRBV2
len: 14
d_gene: -

CDR3nt: TGTGCCAGCAGCTTCGGGGACTATGGCTACACCTTC
CDR3aa: CASSFGDYGYTF
abundance: once
j_gene: TRBJ1-2
v_gene: TRBV13
len: 12
d_gene: -

CDR3nt: TGTGCCAGCAGCTTAGATTTCATTTGGACAGTAACCTACGAGCAGTACTTC
CDR3aa: CASSLDFIWTVTYEQYF
abundance: -
j_gene: TRBJ2-7
v_gene: TRBV7-2
len: 17
d_gene: -

CDR3nt: TGCAGCGTTAATCCAATGACAGGGCAAGAGACCCAGTACTTC
CDR3aa: CSVNPMTGQETQYF
abundance: -
j_gene: TRBJ2-5
v_gene: TRBV29-1
len: 14
d_gene: TRBD1

CDR3nt: TGTGCCAGCAGCTTTGCGACTAGCGGGAGGTTATGGTCCTACAATGAGCAGTTCTTC
CDR3aa: CASSFATSGRLWSYNEQFF
abundance: -
j_gene: TRBJ2-1
v_gene: TRBV5-6
len: 19
d_gene: TRBD2

CDR3nt: TGTGCCACCAGCAGAGTGGCAGGGGACGTAGTGAAGAATATGAGCAATCAGCCCCAGCATTTT
CDR3aa: CATSRVAGDVVKNMSNQPQHF
abundance: -
j_gene: TRBJ1-5
v_gene: TRBV15
len: 21
d_gene: -

CDR3nt: TGTGCCAGCAGTGGACTAGCGGGAGAGCTGGGTGAGCAGTTCTTC
CDR3aa: CASSGLAGELGEQFF
abundance: -
j_gene: TRBJ2-1
v_gene: TRBV2
len: 15
d_gene: TRBD2

CDR3nt: TGTGCCAGCAGCCCTCTAGCGGGGGGGCCGTACGATGAGCAGTTCTTC
CDR3aa: CASSPLAGGPYDEQFF
abundance: -
j_gene: TRBJ2-1
v_gene: TRBV4-2
len: 16
d_gene: TRBD2

CDR3nt: TGTGCCAGCAGCTTAACTCCAGGTCAAACCATATATTTT
CDR3aa: CASSLTPGQTIYF
abundance: -
j_gene: TRBJ1-3
v_gene: TRBV7-3
len: 13
d_gene: -

CDR3nt: TGTGCCAGTAGTATAGGAGGGGGAAGTCAGCCCCAGCATTTT
CDR3aa: CASSIGGGSQPQHF
abundance: -
j_gene: TRBJ1-5
v_gene: TRBV19
len: 14
d_gene: -

CDR3nt: TGTGCCAGTAGGCGGCGCCTCACCTACGAGCAGTACTTC
CDR3aa: CASRRRLTYEQYF
abundance: -
j_gene: TRBJ2-7
v_gene: TRBV6-1
len: 13
d_gene: -

CDR3nt: TGTGCCAGCAGGGAAAACTTTCCCCTCAACTTTTACAACACTGAAGCTTTCTTT
CDR3aa: CASRENFPLNFYNTEAFF
abundance: -
j_gene: TRBJ1-1
v_gene: TRBV2
len: 18
d_gene: -

CDR3nt: TGTGCCTCGATCCCCCGGACAGGGCTCTACGAGCAGTACTTC
CDR3aa: CASIPRTGLYEQYF
abundance: -
j_gene: TRBJ2-7
v_gene: TRBV30
len: 14
d_gene: TRBD1

CDR3nt: TGCGCCAGCAGTGAGAGAAGGGATTTAGATAGCGGACGAGAGACCCAGTACTTC
CDR3aa: CASSERRDLDSGRETQYF
abundance: -
j_gene: TRBJ2-5
v_gene: TRBV10-2
len: 18
d_gene: -

CDR3nt: TGTGCCAGCACTACCTCTAAGCGGGAGGCCCACAATGAGCAGTTCTTC
CDR3aa: CASTTSKREAHNEQFF
abundance: -
j_gene: TRBJ2-1
v_gene: TRBV21-1
len: 16
d_gene: -

CDR3nt: TGTGCCAGCAGAGCACAGGGTTGGGAGACCCAGTACTTC
CDR3aa: CASRAQGWETQYF
abundance: -
j_gene: TRBJ2-5
v_gene: TRBV2
len: 13
d_gene: -

CDR3nt: TGTGCCAGCAGCCAGGACAGCCCTCGTACCTATGGCTACACCTTC
CDR3aa: CASSQDSPRTYGYTF
abundance: once
j_gene: TRBJ1-2
v_gene: TRBV5-6
len: 15
d_gene: -

CDR3nt: TGTGCCAGCAGGCGAGGACAGGGGGCCTATGGCTACACCTTC
CDR3aa: CASRRGQGAYGYTF
abundance: -
j_gene: TRBJ1-2
v_gene: TRBV28
len: 14
d_gene: TRBD1

CDR3nt: TGTGCCAGCAGAGAAGCGGACAGGAACTATGGCTACACCTTC
CDR3aa: CASREADRNYGYTF
abundance: once
j_gene: TRBJ1-2
v_gene: TRBV2
len: 14
d_gene: TRBD1

CDR3nt: TGCGCCAGCAGCCCTATCCCCGGGTCGTCCGAGCAGTACTTC
CDR3aa: CASSPIPGSSEQYF
abundance: -
j_gene: TRBJ2-7
v_gene: TRBV4-3
len: 14
d_gene: -

CDR3nt: TGTGCCAGCAGTTTAGCGGGAGCCAAAAACATTCAGTACTTC
CDR3aa: CASSLAGAKNIQYF
abundance: once
j_gene: TRBJ2-4
v_gene: TRBV28
len: 14
d_gene: -

CDR3nt: TGTGCCAGCAGTTCCCGACCGACACCCATAAATCAGCCCCAGCATTTT
CDR3aa: CASSSRPTPINQPQHF
abundance: -
j_gene: TRBJ1-5
v_gene: TRBV27
len: 16
d_gene: -

CDR3nt: TGTGCCAGCAGCCAAACGGACAGGGGTGGAAACACCATATATTTT
CDR3aa: CASSQTDRGGNTIYF
abundance: -
j_gene: TRBJ1-3
v_gene: TRBV14
len: 15
d_gene: TRBD1

CDR3nt: TGTGCCAGCAGCTTAGCCACGAGTAATGAGCAGTTCTTC
CDR3aa: CASSLATSNEQFF
abundance: -
j_gene: TRBJ2-1
v_gene: TRBV7-2
len: 13
d_gene: -

CDR3nt: TGCGCCAGCAGCTTGGCACTAGCGGGAGGACTCTCCTACAATGAGCAGTTCTTC
CDR3aa: CASSLALAGGLSYNEQFF
abundance: once
j_gene: TRBJ2-1
v_gene: TRBV5-1
len: 18
d_gene: TRBD2

CDR3nt: TGTGCCATCAGTGGTTACCGGCTAGGGGGCCAAGAGACCCAGTACTTC
CDR3aa: CAISGYRLGGQETQYF
abundance: -
j_gene: TRBJ2-5
v_gene: TRBV10-3
len: 16
d_gene: -

CDR3nt: TGTGCCAGCAGTACCCCAAGGGGGCAGAGTCTAGGCAATCAGCCCCAGCATTTT
CDR3aa: CASSTPRGQSLGNQPQHF
abundance: -
j_gene: TRBJ1-5
v_gene: TRBV2
len: 18
d_gene: TRBD1

CDR3nt: TGTGCCAGCAGAACCGGGACAGGGGATGAAAAACTGTTTTTT
CDR3aa: CASRTGTGDEKLFF
abundance: -
j_gene: TRBJ1-4
v_gene: TRBV6-6
len: 14
d_gene: TRBD1

CDR3nt: TGTGCCAGTCAGAACAGGGCTAAAGTTTCCGGGGAGCTGTTTTTT
CDR3aa: CASQNRAKVSGELFF
abundance: -
j_gene: TRBJ2-2
v_gene: TRBV19
len: 15
d_gene: -

CDR3nt: TGCGCCAGCAGCGCGTCTAGCGGAGACAATGAGCAGTTCTTC
CDR3aa: CASSASSGDNEQFF
abundance: -
j_gene: TRBJ2-1
v_gene: TRBV5-1
len: 14
d_gene: TRBD2

CDR3nt: TGTGCCAGCAGTTTCCCCCCGGGGACAGGGGATCAGCCCCAGCATTTT
CDR3aa: CASSFPPGTGDQPQHF
abundance: -
j_gene: TRBJ1-5
v_gene: TRBV28
len: 16
d_gene: TRBD1

CDR3nt: TGTGCCAGCAGCCCGCTGGGGGGGCCCAATGAGCAGTTCTTC
CDR3aa: CASSPLGGPNEQFF
abundance: -
j_gene: TRBJ2-1
v_gene: TRBV7-9
len: 14
d_gene: -

CDR3nt: TGCGCCAGCAGCTTATCTTCGGGTGATGGCTACACCTTC
CDR3aa: CASSLSSGDGYTF
abundance: -
j_gene: TRBJ1-2
v_gene: TRBV5-1
len: 13
d_gene: -

CDR3nt: TGTGCCAGCAGCGCGTTAGCGGGGGGACCCCCGTACCAAGAGACCCAGTACTTC
CDR3aa: CASSALAGGPPYQETQYF
abundance: once
j_gene: TRBJ2-5
v_gene: TRBV11-1
len: 18
d_gene: TRBD2

CDR3nt: TGTGCCTGGAGGGGCTGGGACAGGGGGGAAATGAGGGACACCGGGGAGCTGTTTTTT
CDR3aa: CAWRGWDRGEMRDTGELFF
abundance: -
j_gene: TRBJ2-2
v_gene: TRBV30
len: 19
d_gene: TRBD1

CDR3nt: TGTGCCAGCAGTGGCCGGGACAGAGGCGGAAAACTGTTTTTT
CDR3aa: CASSGRDRGGKLFF
abundance: -
j_gene: TRBJ1-4
v_gene: TRBV25-1
len: 14
d_gene: TRBD1

CDR3nt: TGTGCCAGCAGCTCTCGACTAGCCCCCGCCTACGAGCAGTACTTC
CDR3aa: CASSSRLAPAYEQYF
abundance: -
j_gene: TRBJ2-7
v_gene: TRBV5-4
len: 15
d_gene: TRBD2

CDR3nt: TGTGCCAGCTCACCCCCAGGGGTCACTGAAGCTTTCTTT
CDR3aa: CASSPPGVTEAFF
abundance: once
j_gene: TRBJ1-1
v_gene: TRBV18
len: 13
d_gene: -

CDR3nt: TGTGCCAGCAGTACTAAGACAGGGGTGGTCGAGCAGTACTTC
CDR3aa: CASSTKTGVVEQYF
abundance: -
j_gene: TRBJ2-7
v_gene: TRBV2
len: 14
d_gene: TRBD1

CDR3nt: TGTGCCAGCAGCTTCCCCGACATATACACTGAAGCTTTCTTT
CDR3aa: CASSFPDIYTEAFF
abundance: -
j_gene: TRBJ1-1
v_gene: TRBV5-8
len: 14
d_gene: -

CDR3nt: TGTGCCAGCAGCCAGGTAACAGCCCAGATGAGCCCCGGGGAGCTGTTTTTT
CDR3aa: CASSQVTAQMSPGELFF
abundance: few
j_gene: TRBJ2-2
v_gene: TRBV4-2
len: 17
d_gene: -

CDR3nt: TGTGCCAGCAGCTTGGAGGGGTCCTCTTACACTGAAGCTTTCTTT
CDR3aa: CASSLEGSSYTEAFF
abundance: -
j_gene: TRBJ1-1
v_gene: TRBV5-4
len: 15
d_gene: -

CDR3nt: TGCAGCGTGGGAGTCGGAAACACCATATATTTT
CDR3aa: CSVGVGNTIYF
abundance: -
j_gene: TRBJ1-3
v_gene: TRBV29-1
len: 11
d_gene: -

CDR3nt: TGTGCCAGCAGCTTAGCGCTGGTCAGGGAGGGTGTTGGGGCCAACGTCCTGACTTTC
CDR3aa: CASSLALVREGVGANVLTF
abundance: once
j_gene: TRBJ2-6
v_gene: TRBV7-8
len: 19
d_gene: TRBD2

CDR3nt: TGTGCCAGCAGCTTAGGGACAGGGATTTTCACAGATACGCAGTATTTT
CDR3aa: CASSLGTGIFTDTQYF
abundance: -
j_gene: TRBJ2-3
v_gene: TRBV11-2
len: 16
d_gene: TRBD1

CDR3nt: TGCAGCGTCGGCTCAGGGATCTCTGGAAACACCATATATTTT
CDR3aa: CSVGSGISGNTIYF
abundance: -
j_gene: TRBJ1-3
v_gene: TRBV29-1
len: 14
d_gene: -

CDR3nt: TGTGCCAGCAGTTTATCGCCCAAGACTAGCGGGAGGGTCTGGGAGACCCAGTACTTC
CDR3aa: CASSLSPKTSGRVWETQYF
abundance: -
j_gene: TRBJ2-5
v_gene: TRBV27
len: 19
d_gene: TRBD2

CDR3nt: TGTGCCACCTACCCCCCGGGACTAGCTCCGCGGGAGCAGTACTTC
CDR3aa: CATYPPGLAPREQYF
abundance: -
j_gene: TRBJ2-7
v_gene: TRBV28
len: 15
d_gene: TRBD2

CDR3nt: TGTGCCAGCAGCCCCGACTCCCGGGGTCCCTACGAGCAGTACTTC
CDR3aa: CASSPDSRGPYEQYF
abundance: -
j_gene: TRBJ2-7
v_gene: TRBV5-4
len: 15
d_gene: -

CDR3nt: TGTGCCAGCAGTCCTTTGCCGGGGGGCAATTATGAGCAGTTCTTC
CDR3aa: CASSPLPGGNYEQFF
abundance: -
j_gene: TRBJ2-1
v_gene: TRBV7-6
len: 15
d_gene: -

CDR3nt: TGTGCCAGCAGCCCGGGACTAGCGGGTCTCAATGAGCAGTTCTTC
CDR3aa: CASSPGLAGLNEQFF
abundance: -
j_gene: TRBJ2-1
v_gene: TRBV9
len: 15
d_gene: TRBD2

CDR3nt: TGTGCCATCAGCCCGACAGGGGGCTCTGGAAACACCATATATTTT
CDR3aa: CAISPTGGSGNTIYF
abundance: few
j_gene: TRBJ1-3
v_gene: TRBV10-3
len: 15
d_gene: TRBD1

CDR3nt: TGTGCCAGCAGCCAAGATACAGAACCCGGGGATGGGGGCACAGATACGCAGTATTTT
CDR3aa: CASSQDTEPGDGGTDTQYF
abundance: once
j_gene: TRBJ2-3
v_gene: TRBV14
len: 19
d_gene: -